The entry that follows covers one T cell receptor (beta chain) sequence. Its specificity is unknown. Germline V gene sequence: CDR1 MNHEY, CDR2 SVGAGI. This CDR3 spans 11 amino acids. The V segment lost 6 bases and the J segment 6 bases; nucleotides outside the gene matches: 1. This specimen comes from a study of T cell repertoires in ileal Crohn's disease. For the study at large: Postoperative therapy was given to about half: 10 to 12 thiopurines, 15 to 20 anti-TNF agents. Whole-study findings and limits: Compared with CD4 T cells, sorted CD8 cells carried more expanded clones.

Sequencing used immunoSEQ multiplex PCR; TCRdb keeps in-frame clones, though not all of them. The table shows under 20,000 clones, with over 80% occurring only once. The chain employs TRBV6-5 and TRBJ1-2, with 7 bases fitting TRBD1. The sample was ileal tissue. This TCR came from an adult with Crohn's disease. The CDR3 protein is CASSTGDGYTF. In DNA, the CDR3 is TGTGCCAGCAGCACAGGGGATGGCTACACCTTC.